What follows describes a single T cell receptor (beta chain). The data were taken from a study of blood T cell repertoires in COVID-19. At the level of the study: From T cells, B-cell-depleted T cells, or PBMCs came the material, which was cDNA or gDNA.

The trim removed 6 bases at V and 6 bases at J, leaving 10 bases unmatched. The germline V gene has CDR1 LNHDA and CDR2 SQIVND (reference sequence). The CDR3 length is 14 residues. Per the authors' pipeline: By means of reference gene primer amplification, nucleated cell counts were estimated. Profiled with immunoSEQ multiplex PCR; TCRdb holds only in-frame clones, not every one. V and J calls and clone size are those listed in that table; D and trimming were worked out from the DNA. The repertoire includes 180,000 or so clones, approximately 87% of them detected once, and 3% to 4.5% sits in the top ten.

The chain combines TRBV19 with TRBJ1-1; 7 nucleotides agree with TRBD1. The source is a young man with active or convalescent COVID-19. The sample consisted of peripheral blood. CDR3 coding DNA: TGTGCCAGTAGATCAACCGACAGGGCCCCTGAAGCTTTCTTT. The encoded protein is CASRSTDRAPEAFF.